These 20 T cell receptor beta chains originate from one sample sequenced in a study of vaccination effects on CD4 cells after COVID-19. The repertoire was sequenced with immunoSEQ multiplex PCR; TCRdb's copy has only in-frame clones and lacks some. The table lists some 30,000 clones, 65% to 75% of them singletons. No antigen has been assigned to these receptors. Viral peptide pools were used in the ViraFEST assay to expand antigen-specific CD4+ T cells, and sequencing came afterward. Following an approximately ten-day culture, CD4+ T cells were purified. The healthy vaccine recipients, who had no prior SARS-CoV-2 infection, showed negative nucleocapsid antibodies. The material sequenced was CD4+ T cells from PBMCs cultured with SARS-CoV-2 spike peptides, taken before COVID-19 vaccination. Receptor source: a human donor who received a COVID-19 vaccine.

The V call is TRBV7-6, the J call TRBJ2-1; 13 bases are a match to TRBD2. CDR1 is SGHVS, CDR2 FNYEAQ, per germline. The CDR3 runs to 19 residues. Trimming took 1 base from V and 2 from J; bases not matched to a gene: 8. Here the CDR3 DNA reads TGTGCCAGCAGCTTAGGACTGCCGGGACTAGCGGGGCCCTACAATGAGCAGTTCTTC. Translating gives CASSLGLPGLAGPYNEQFF.

This clone was found a few times. The V call is TRBV6-6, the J call TRBJ1-2; 7 bases agree with TRBD1. This CDR3 is built from 14 residues. V was pared by 0 bases and J by 6 bases, with 4 bases of the junction left unmatched. CDR1 is MNHNY, CDR2 SVGAGI, per germline (reference sequence). The chain's CDR3 is CASSYSGQENGYTF. The CDR3 DNA reads TGTGCCAGCAGTTACTCTGGACAGGAAAATGGCTACACCTTC.

The chain couples TRBV11-2 to TRBJ2-5; no reliable D call. Trimming stripped 1 base from V and 4 bases from J, with 7 bases between. The CDR3 has 13 amino acids. In germline, CDR1 is SGHAT, CDR2 FQNNGV. CDR3 region: CASSLGQVETQYF. In DNA, the CDR3 is TGTGCCAGCAGCTTAGGGCAAGTAGAGACCCAGTACTTC.

The chain employs TRBV5-1 and TRBJ1-3, with a weak D call TRBD1 (5 bases). Trimming took 2 bases from V and 0 from J, leaving 12 bases between them. CDR1 is SGHRS, CDR2 YFSETQ, per germline. The CDR3 is 16 amino acids. The CDR3 reads CASSLEGMSSGNTIYF. CDR3 sequence (DNA): TGCGCCAGCAGCTTAGAGGGGATGAGCTCTGGAAACACCATATATTTT.

V usage is TRBV7-9 and J usage is TRBJ1-4; maybe TRBD1 (5 bases). Trimming pared 0 bases from V and 7 bases from J, leaving 15 bases between. Germline lookup yields CDR1 SEHNR and CDR2 FQNEAQ (reference sequence). The CDR3 runs 16 residues. The CDR3 loop reads CASSLAARGGGEKLFF. The CDR3 DNA follows: TGTGCCAGCAGCTTAGCGGCAAGGGGTGGCGGTGAAAAACTGTTTTTT.

The count of this clone is one. CDR3 sequence (DNA): TGTGCCAGCAGCCCGAGAACTCTTAATGGCTACACCTTC. Protein: CASSPRTLNGYTF. The chain joins TRBV5-6 to TRBJ1-2; no reliable D call. Germline CDR1 and CDR2: SGHDT and YYEEEE. The CDR3 covers 13 residues. V lost 4 bases, J lost 6 bases, and 13 bases lay in between. Combining the CDR3 with reference TRBV5-6 and TRBJ1-2 gives the whole variable domain DAGVTQSPTHLIKTRGQQVTLRCSPKSGHDTVSWYQQALGQGPQFIFQYYEEEERQRGNFPDRFSGHQFPNYSSELNVNALLLGDSALYLCASSPRTLNGYTFGSGTRLTVV.

This chain links TRBV24-1 with TRBJ1-3; the match to TRBD1 covers 8 bases. The CDR3 contains 15 residues. V lost 5 bases to trimming and J lost 4 bases; unmatched junction nucleotides: 6. Germline CDR1 KGHDR, CDR2 SFDVKD. The CDR3 DNA sequence: TGTGCCACCAGTGTTAGGACAGGGTCAGGAAACACCATATATTTT. This translates into CATSVRTGSGNTIYF.

This clone ranks as medium-sized. The chain is built from TRBV6-4 and TRBJ2-2; 10 positions agree with TRBD2. V lost 7 bases, J lost 3 bases, and 5 bases stayed unmatched. This CDR3 spans 15 amino acids. CDR1 and CDR2 from the germline V gene are MRHNA and SNTAGT. The CDR3 region is CASKTLAGDTGELFF. In nucleotides, the CDR3 is TGTGCCAGCAAGACGCTAGCGGGAGACACCGGGGAGCTGTTTTTT.

The chain employs TRBV5-4 and TRBJ2-1, with TRBD2 identical over 7 bases. The J segment lost 9 bases and the V segment lost 0 bases, leaving 15 bases of the junction unmatched. The CDR3 covers 17 residues. Germline CDR1 reads SGHNT; CDR2 reads YYREEE (reference sequence). Here the CDR3 DNA reads TGTGCCAGCAGCTTGGGAGGCGCGGGAGTGGGACGCGGTGAGCAGTTCTTC. This gives the protein CASSLGGAGVGRGEQFF.

The chain recombines TRBV19 with TRBJ1-1; D is unclear. The CDR3 consists of 12 residues. Germline lookup yields CDR1 LNHDA and CDR2 SQIVND (reference sequence). V was cut by 6 bases and J by 5 bases, with 10 bases left in between. The CDR3 nucleotides read TGTGCCAGTAGCATCAGAGAGACTGAAGCTTTCTTT. It codes for CASSIRETEAFF.

The chain has TRBV7-2 and TRBJ2-1, with D tentatively TRBD2 (6 bases). The ends were cut back, 4 bases at V and 7 bases at J, with 11 bases in the middle. CDR1 is SGHTA and CDR2 is FQGNSA in the germline V gene. This CDR3 has 13 amino acids. The CDR3 reads CASSWDWENEQFF. CDR3 DNA: TGTGCCAGCAGCTGGGACTGGGAGAATGAGCAGTTCTTC.

V and J are TRBV5-1 and TRBJ1-2; TRBD1 matches 7 bases. Trimming cost V 4 bases and J 8 bases; bases outside gene matches: 11. Germline-derived CDR1 and CDR2 are SGHRS and YFSETQ. The CDR3 extends over 14 amino acids. CDR3 region: CASSPATTGKGYTF. In nucleotides, the CDR3 is TGCGCCAGCAGCCCCGCTACGACAGGGAAGGGCTACACCTTC.

The rearrangement joins TRBV6-6 to TRBJ2-5, with D unclear. Germline CDR1 reads MNHNY; CDR2 reads SVGAGI (reference sequence). The V and J ends lost 2 bases and 4 bases respectively, with 2 bases between them. The CDR3 loop spans 11 amino acids. The DNA for the CDR3 is TGTGCCAGCAGTTACAGAGAGACCCAGTACTTC. Amino acids: CASSYRETQYF.

The chain uses TRBV14 and TRBJ2-2; 7 bases are a match to TRBD2. This CDR3 has 16 residues. V trimming: 3 bases; J trimming: 5 bases; junction bases outside the gene matches: 9. Germline CDR1 SGHDN, CDR2 FVKESK. CDR3 coding DNA: TGTGCCAGCAGCCACGGGGGAGGGCCAAGGACCGGGGAGCTGTTTTTT. It is translated as CASSHGGGPRTGELFF.

The rearrangement joins TRBV7-9 to TRBJ1-1; D is perhaps TRBD1 (5 bases). The CDR3 runs to 16 residues. Germline values: CDR1 SEHNR, CDR2 FQNEAQ (reference sequence). Between the trimmed V and J ends, which lost 6 bases and 11 bases, there was a span of 28 bases. DNA of the CDR3: TGTGCCAGCAGTACGAGGGAGCCGACAGAGGAAGCTTTGGCTTTCTTT. The encoded protein is CASSTREPTEEALAFF.

The chain is built from TRBV29-1 and TRBJ1-2, with TRBD1 matching over 8 bases. Germline V gene sequence: CDR1 SQVTM, CDR2 ANQGSEA. J gave up 8 bases and V 5 bases, and 10 bases lay outside the gene matches. This CDR3 has 13 amino acids. CDR3: CSVLGQDHMGYTF. The CDR3 coding sequence is TGCAGCGTTCTGGGACAGGATCATATGGGCTACACCTTC.

The rearrangement joins TRBV5-1 to TRBJ1-1; unclear D gene. Germline assignment: CDR1 SGHRS and CDR2 YFSETQ. The length of the CDR3 is 13 residues. V dropped 4 bases and J dropped 1 base, with 8 bases sitting between them. Here the CDR3 DNA reads TGCGCCAGCAGCCCGAGACCGAACACTGAAGCTTTCTTT. Its translation is CASSPRPNTEAFF. The full variable domain, rest sourced from reference TRBV5-1 and TRBJ1-1, is KAGVTQTPRYLIKTRGQQVTLSCSPISGHRSVSWYQQTPGQGLQFLFEYFSETQRNKGNFPGRFSGRQFSNSRSEMNVSTLELGDSALYLCASSPRPNTEAFFGQGTRLTVV.

J is TRBJ2-3 and V is TRBV18; D may be TRBD2 (6 bases). Germline values: CDR1 KGHSH, CDR2 LQKENI. The V end was cut by 4 bases, the J end by 2 bases, with 13 bases between. This CDR3 contains 15 residues. DNA of the CDR3: TGTGCCAGCTCACTGGGAGGTGGGCCCACAGATACGCAGTATTTT. Translated: CASSLGGGPTDTQYF.

Only a few counts were recorded for this clone. The rearrangement links TRBV10-1 to TRBJ1-1, with D tentatively TRBD1 (5 bases). The germline CDR1 and CDR2 sequences are WNHNN and SYGVQD (reference sequence). The V gene lost 2 bases and the J gene lost 4 bases, with 11 bases spanning the gap. The CDR3 extends over 14 amino acids. The CDR3 protein is CASSEGTAGTEAFF. The CDR3 region has the DNA TGCGCCAGCAGTGAGGGGACGGCGGGCACTGAAGCTTTCTTT.

The V gene is TRBV29-1, the J gene TRBJ2-2; 9 bases map to TRBD1. The germline CDR1 and CDR2 sequences are SQVTM and ANQGSEA. The trim removed 7 bases at V and 4 bases at J, leaving 7 bases unmatched. This CDR3 contains 14 residues. CDR3 DNA sequence: TGCAGCGGGACACAGGGGGCGAGCACCGGGGAGCTGTTTTTT. This gives the protein CSGTQGASTGELFF.